This T cell receptor beta chain was observed in a study of beta chain features in type 1 diabetes (dated by TCRdb to 2016 to 2018). Broadly, across the study: Patients and healthy donors did not differ in mean age, gender distribution, total cell number or subset yield. Naive and central memory subsets were obtained from all 30 or so donors, but regulatory and stem cell-like memory subsets were isolated from only 8 patients and about eight healthy donors. In the study, TCRB repertoires of sorted circulating CD4+ T cell subsets from recently diagnosed type 1 diabetes patients were compared with those of matched healthy donors. Across all samples, about 110 million sorted cells were examined, and cell number per subset correlated strongly with RNA yield.

A single peripheral blood draw of around 0.11 L on average was collected from each donor into heparinised tubes. A BD FACSAria II and a panel including CD45RO, CCR7, CD25, CD127, CD95 and CD27 were used to sort naive, central memory, regulatory and stem cell-like memory CD4+ T cells. Purity was above 95% for every sorted population. Right away, PBMCs were isolated by Lymphoprep density gradient centrifugation and were stained directly, with no culture step. To minimize batch effects, samples were stained and sorted in pairs, one healthy donor with one patient per experiment. General findings and caveats noted by the study authors: Because small numbers of individuals were included in the HLA sub-analyses, any influence of HLA type on TCRB rearrangement was left unresolved. Sequencing cDNA rather than genomic DNA could over-represent highly expressing activated cells, although activation and CD3 levels did not differ between groups. PCR may preferentially amplify shorter templates, but because patient and control samples were amplified and corrected together, any resulting skew would affect both groups equally. A moderate but significant shortening of TCRB CDR3 length was observed in type 1 diabetes patients in all four CD4+ subsets. The naive, central memory and regulatory TCRB repertoires appeared to resemble one another more closely among patients than among healthy donors. Fewer insertions and more nucleotide deletions at VDJ recombination sites were observed in patients with type 1 diabetes, implying thymic rearrangement abnormalities.

All of the isolated RNA was reverse transcribed with the High Capacity cDNA Reverse Transcription Kit, so expressed TCRB transcripts were sequenced. Deep immunoSEQ sequencing was applied to naive, central memory and regulatory T cell samples, giving an average of approximately 3.8 million total reads per sample. After sorted cells were lysed in RLT buffer, RNA was extracted with DNase-treated RNeasy Micro or Mini kits, with the choice depending on cell number. To prevent cross-contamination, every cell subset was processed on its own, while patient and healthy donor samples were processed together. Using the immunoSEQ multiplex PCR, TCRB sequences were amplified from cDNA into 87-bp fragments spanning the CDR3 region. Amplicons were sequenced on the Illumina HiSeq platform. The published analysis was carried out like this. Synthetic template baselines were used to correct PCR bias computationally, reads within Hamming distance 2 were collapsed, and singletons that could not be merged were discarded. Reads were aligned against IMGT so that V, D and J genes, CDR3 length and insertions or deletions at six rearrangement sites could be assigned. Within each subset, clonotype counts were normalized to the number of sorted cells before true diversity and Gini coefficients were calculated with the tcR R package. The overlap coefficient, calculated on TCRB nucleotide sequences, was used to quantify repertoire sharing. Out-of-frame TCRB sequences from naive cells were analyzed to stand in for the pre-selection repertoire. What TCRdb holds here is the immuneACCESS table cut down to in-frame rearrangements. Part of the clones is not present; checked against another copy, under half of the missing clones reflect an unresolved V gene, and the others are unexplained. The V and J calls and clone size come from that table; D and trimming were worked out from the DNA. The sample table shows hundreds of thousands of clones, and 25% to 35% are seen once. Jointly, the top ten make up more than 0.055% of the sample.

CDR1 and CDR2 were assigned from the germline V gene (reference sequence) as MNHEY and SMNVEV. Including the terminal cysteine and phenylalanine, the CDR3 comprises 16 residues. This entry keeps only the CDR3 DNA: 48 bases, framed from base 1. Trimming leaves V shorter by 6 bases and J shorter by 6 bases, with the junction holding 16 bases beyond the gene matches. Concerning this clone itself: Its target antigen remains unknown. No much larger clonotype is one base removed from it; base qualities were not supplied.

This TCR was sampled from a man aged 18 to 35 in good health. Specimen: naive CD4+ T cells from blood. Explained via the paper, the cell subset or site label denotes: true naive CD4+ T cells. Here the chain combines TRBV27 and TRBJ2-7; 8 bases in between match TRBD1. The CDR3 protein is CASSHGQGSSGGEQYF. The sequenced DNA: TGTGCCAGCAGCCATGGACAGGGCTCGAGTGGCGGCGAGCAGTACTTC.